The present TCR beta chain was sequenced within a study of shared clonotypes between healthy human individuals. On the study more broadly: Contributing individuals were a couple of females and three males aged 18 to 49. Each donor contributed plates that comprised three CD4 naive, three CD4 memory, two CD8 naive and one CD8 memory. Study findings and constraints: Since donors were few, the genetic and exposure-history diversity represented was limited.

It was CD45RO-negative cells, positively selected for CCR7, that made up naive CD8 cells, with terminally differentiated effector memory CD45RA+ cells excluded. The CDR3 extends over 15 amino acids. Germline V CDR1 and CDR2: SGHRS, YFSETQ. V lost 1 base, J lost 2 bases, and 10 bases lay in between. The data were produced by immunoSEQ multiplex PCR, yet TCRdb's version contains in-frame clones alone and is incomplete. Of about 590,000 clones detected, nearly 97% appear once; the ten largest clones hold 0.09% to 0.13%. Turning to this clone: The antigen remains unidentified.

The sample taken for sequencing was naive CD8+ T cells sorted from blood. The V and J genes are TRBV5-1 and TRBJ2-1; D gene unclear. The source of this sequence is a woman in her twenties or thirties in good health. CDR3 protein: CASSLSSMTYNEQFF. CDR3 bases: TGCGCCAGCAGCTTGTCTTCGATGACCTACAATGAGCAGTTCTTC.